This TCR beta chain came from a study of immune evolution from preneoplasia to lung adenocarcinoma. This clone was counted only a few times. Other DNA sequences in the same sample also yield this CDR3. Data came from immunoSEQ multiplex PCR; TCRdb stores just in-frame clones and leaves some out. Of fewer than 8,500 clones listed, 78% are singletons. V gave up 1 base and J gave up 0 bases, with 7 bases separating them. The CDR3 totals 15 residues. Looked up from germline, CDR1 is SGHTA and CDR2 is FQGTGA. J is TRBJ2-1 and V is TRBV7-3; D not resolved. The clonotype originates from an older donor with lung adenocarcinoma. Sequencing input: FFPE minimally invasive lung adenocarcinoma tissue. The CDR3 DNA reads as TGTGCCAGCAGCTTAATGGGCAGCTCCTACAATGAGCAGTTCTTC. It is translated as CASSLMGSSYNEQFF.